What follows describes a single T cell receptor beta chain. The protocol was immunoSEQ multiplex PCR, while the TCRdb copy is restricted to in-frame clones and leaves out a portion. The table has 350,000 to 400,000 clones, approximately 90% seen once. These data belong to a study of Ad26.COV2.S vaccination and SARS-CoV-2 variants. Study information: Ad26.COV2.S shots went into the muscle once or twice, 56 days apart.

Sample treatment: some 20 received Ad26.COV2.S at low or high dose, single or two shots; about five received placebo; per-sample allocation not given. Day 63 after the first injection of vaccine or placebo was the sampling time. The origin of this receptor is a person aged 18-65 years who received the Ad26.COV2.S COVID-19 vaccine or a placebo. Sequencing was performed on peripheral blood, taken in a trial of Ad26.COV2.S vaccine versus placebo.

The CDR3 sequence is CASRAQRHNSPLHF. The CDR3 nucleotides are TGTGCCAGCAGGGCACAGAGGCATAATTCACCCCTCCACTTT. The rearrangement uses TRBV6-5 and TRBJ1-6; D not resolved. The germline gives CDR1 MNHEY, CDR2 SVGAGI. The CDR3 totals 14 residues. V was trimmed by 6 bases and J by 5 bases, leaving 11 bases between them.